This is a list of T cell receptor beta chains from one sample in a study of cytotoxic CD8 clonotypes in ibrutinib-treated CLL. TCRdb keeps only in-frame clones here, not all; method: immunoSEQ multiplex PCR. The sample lists tens of thousands of clones; around 75% were seen once. Sample: PBMCs, taken after 12 months of ibrutinib treatment. The receptor source for this set is a human donor with chronic lymphocytic leukemia. Each CDR3 is given with its conserved first and last residue. The order of the fields is V gene, clone size, J gene, D gene, CDR3 protein, CDR3 DNA. D genes are given only for firm matches. Where a row states a size, it is once, few, many or the class of an expanded clone; other rows omit it.

TRBV14	few	TRBJ1-2	-	CASSHPRVHGYTF	TGTGCCAGCAGCCATCCCAGGGTACATGGCTACACCTTC
TRBV9	-	TRBJ2-7	-	CASSPDDYEQYF	TGTGCCAGCAGCCCGGACGACTACGAGCAGTACTTC
TRBV7-2	-	TRBJ2-7	-	CASSLGHGPSNYEQYF	TGTGCCAGCAGCTTAGGGCATGGGCCTTCCAACTACGAGCAGTACTTC
TRBV7-2	few	TRBJ2-5	-	CASSLVETQYF	TGTGCCAGCAGCTTAGTGGAGACCCAGTACTTC
TRBV28	-	TRBJ1-5	-	CASSTREGRNQPQHF	TGTGCCAGCAGCACCAGGGAGGGGAGGAATCAGCCCCAGCATTTT
TRBV6-4	-	TRBJ1-5	-	CASSGDPNQPQHF	TGTGCCAGCTCGGGGGACCCCAATCAGCCCCAGCATTTT
TRBV4-2	-	TRBJ2-3	-	CASSQDLVDTQYF	TGTGCCAGCAGCCAAGATCTCGTAGATACGCAGTATTTT
TRBV7-2	-	TRBJ2-1	-	CASSLGVWGQFF	TGTGCCAGCAGCTTAGGGGTTTGGGGGCAGTTCTTC
TRBV29-1	few	TRBJ1-1	-	CSVDWRGENTEAFF	TGCAGCGTTGACTGGCGGGGCGAGAACACTGAAGCTTTCTTT
TRBV7-6	-	TRBJ2-7	-	CASSLVAGDEQYF	TGTGCCAGCAGCTTAGTGGCAGGGGACGAGCAGTACTTC
TRBV7-8	-	TRBJ1-1	-	CASSPAGNTEAFF	TGTGCCAGCAGCCCCGCAGGGAACACTGAAGCTTTCTTT
TRBV7-6	once	TRBJ1-4	-	CASSLASRVGKLFF	TGTGCCAGCAGCTTAGCGAGCCGGGTGGGAAAACTGTTTTTT
TRBV18	-	TRBJ2-7	TRBD2	CASSPGLAPEQYF	TGTGCCAGCTCCCCGGGACTAGCCCCAGAGCAGTACTTC
TRBV7-3	-	TRBJ1-2	-	CASSLAGPPTF	TGTGCCAGCAGCTTAGCGGGGCCTCCCACCTTC
TRBV7-9	few	TRBJ2-5	-	CASSSGGTRQETQYF	TGTGCCAGCAGCTCCGGGGGGACACGCCAAGAGACCCAGTACTTC
TRBV5-1	-	TRBJ1-4	-	CASSFGGNEKLFF	TGCGCCAGCAGCTTTGGGGGTAACGAAAAACTGTTTTTT
TRBV30	-	TRBJ1-5	-	CAWSAGTTNQPQHF	TGTGCCTGGAGCGCCGGGACAACGAATCAGCCCCAGCATTTT
TRBV5-1	-	TRBJ1-2	-	CASSLGAEHGYTF	TGCGCCAGCAGCTTGGGGGCCGAACATGGCTACACCTTC
TRBV19	few	TRBJ1-6	-	CASMDLAGSPLHF	TGTGCCAGCATGGACCTGGCCGGTTCACCCCTCCACTTT
TRBV5-6	once	TRBJ2-5	TRBD2	CASSGTSGRAVGGAQYF	TGTGCCAGCAGCGGGACTAGCGGGAGAGCCGTCGGGGGGGCCCAGTACTTC
TRBV7-2	-	TRBJ2-1	-	CASSLVVSYNEQFF	TGTGCCAGCAGCTTAGTTGTCTCCTACAATGAGCAGTTCTTC
TRBV5-1	-	TRBJ1-4	-	CASSLWGGGEKLFF	TGCGCCAGCAGCTTATGGGGAGGGGGTGAAAAACTGTTTTTT
TRBV28	-	TRBJ1-3	-	CASSTRPFSGNTIYF	TGTGCCAGCAGTACCAGACCTTTCTCTGGAAACACCATATATTTT